This TCR beta chain was sequenced during a study of T cell repertoires in cytomegalovirus infection. TCRdb ran MiXCR on the reads and lists one entry per CDR3 protein. The table lists around 320,000 distinct CDR3 sequences, approximately 9.5% of them singletons. This clonotype was recorded a few times. The germline gives CDR1 ENHRY, CDR2 SYGVKD. The CDR3 extends over 16 amino acids. With V trimmed by 0 bases and J by 6 bases, 1 base remained unmatched. J is TRBJ2-2 and V is TRBV10-3; TRBD2 matches at 13 bases. The receptor's source is a human donor in good health (CMV status not recorded). Some clones in this sample may be carry-over from other donors' samples. The sequenced material came from PBMCs. The CDR3 DNA is TGTGCCATCAGTGAGTCTGGACTAGCGGGGGCCGGGGAGCTGTTTTTT. It is translated as CAISESGLAGAGELFF.